The entry below gives a single T cell receptor beta chain sequence along with its context. As yet, its antigen is unknown. This entry is derived from a study of beta chain features in type 1 diabetes. Whole-study results and caveats: The naive, central memory and Treg TCRB repertoires showed an apparent similarity that was greater among patients than among healthy donors. Any PCR bias toward short templates would affect both groups alike. Shorter TCRB CDR3s, moderately but significantly so, were found in Type 1 diabetes patients in all four CD4+ subsets.

cDNA synthesis used the whole RNA isolate, giving expressed TCRB sequences. The assay was immunoSEQ multiplex PCR, and TCRdb's table has in-frame clones only and misses some. The sample holds more than 300,000 clones, approximately 12% seen once. Per the germline V gene, CDR1 is SGHNT and CDR2 is YENEEA. CDR3 size: 13 residues. V lost 0 bases to trimming and J lost 14 bases, with 13 bases between them. Central memory, naive, regulatory and stem cell-like memory CD4+ cells were sorted by CD45RO/CCR7/CD25/CD127/CD95/CD27. The sequence was collected from a woman aged 18-29 years with type 1 diabetes. The chain has TRBV11-3 and TRBJ2-2, with a weak D call TRBD1 (6 bases). The specimen was naive CD4+ T cells from blood. CDR3 residues: CASSLDGAGALFF. The CDR3 nucleotides read TGTGCCAGCAGCTTAGATGGGGCAGGGGCACTGTTTTTT.